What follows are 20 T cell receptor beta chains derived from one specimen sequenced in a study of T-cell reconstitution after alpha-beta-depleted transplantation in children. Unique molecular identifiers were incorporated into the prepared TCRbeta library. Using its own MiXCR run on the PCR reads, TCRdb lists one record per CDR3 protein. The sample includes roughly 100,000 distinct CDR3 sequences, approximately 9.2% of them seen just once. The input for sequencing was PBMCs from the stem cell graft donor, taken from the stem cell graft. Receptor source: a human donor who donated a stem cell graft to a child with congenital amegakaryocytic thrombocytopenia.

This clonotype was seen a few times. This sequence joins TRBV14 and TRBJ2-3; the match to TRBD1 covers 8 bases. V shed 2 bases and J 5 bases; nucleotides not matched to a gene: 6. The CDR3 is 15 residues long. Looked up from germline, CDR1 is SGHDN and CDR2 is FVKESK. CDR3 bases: TGTGCCAGCAGCCAATACAGGGGGGCTATAGATACGCAGTATTTT. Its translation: CASSQYRGAIDTQYF.

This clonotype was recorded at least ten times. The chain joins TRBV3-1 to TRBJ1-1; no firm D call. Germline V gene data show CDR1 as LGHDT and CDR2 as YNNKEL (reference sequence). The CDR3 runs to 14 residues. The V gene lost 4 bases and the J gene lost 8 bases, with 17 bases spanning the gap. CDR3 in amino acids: CASSLTGGVGEAFF. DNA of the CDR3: TGTGCCAGCAGCCTGACGGGAGGAGTGGGGGAAGCTTTCTTT.

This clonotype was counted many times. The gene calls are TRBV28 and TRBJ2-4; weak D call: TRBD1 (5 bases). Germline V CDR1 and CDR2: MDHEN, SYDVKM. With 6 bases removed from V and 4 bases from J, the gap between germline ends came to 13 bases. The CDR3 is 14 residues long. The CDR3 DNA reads TGTGCCAGCAGCTCTCAGACAGCAAAAAACATTCAGTACTTC. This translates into CASSSQTAKNIQYF.

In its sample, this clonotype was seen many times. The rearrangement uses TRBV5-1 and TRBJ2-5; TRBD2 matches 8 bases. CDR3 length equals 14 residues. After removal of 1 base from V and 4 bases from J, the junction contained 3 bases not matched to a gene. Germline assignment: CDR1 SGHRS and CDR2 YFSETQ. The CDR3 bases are TGCGCCAGCAGCTTGAAGACTAGCGTAGAGACCCAGTACTTC. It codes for CASSLKTSVETQYF.

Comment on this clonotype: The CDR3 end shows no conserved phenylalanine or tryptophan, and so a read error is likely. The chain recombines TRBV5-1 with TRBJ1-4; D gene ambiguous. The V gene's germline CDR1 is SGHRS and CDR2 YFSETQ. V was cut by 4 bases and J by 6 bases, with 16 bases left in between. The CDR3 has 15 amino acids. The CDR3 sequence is CASSALPNVDEKLFL. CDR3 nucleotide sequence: TGCGCCAGCAGCGCACTTCCAAACGTTGATGAAAAACTGTTTTTG.

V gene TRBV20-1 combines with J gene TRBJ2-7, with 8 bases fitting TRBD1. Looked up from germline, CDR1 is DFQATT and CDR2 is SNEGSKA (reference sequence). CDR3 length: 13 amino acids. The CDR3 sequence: CICGQGAGYEQYF. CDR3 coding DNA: TGCATCTGTGGCCAGGGGGCGGGCTACGAGCAGTACTTC.

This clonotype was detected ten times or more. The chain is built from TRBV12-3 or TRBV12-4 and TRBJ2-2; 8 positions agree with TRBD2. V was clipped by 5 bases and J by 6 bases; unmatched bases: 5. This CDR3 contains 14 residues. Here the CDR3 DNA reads TGTGCCAGCAGTCCGGGACTAGGAGCCGGGGAGCTGTTTTTT. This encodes CASSPGLGAGELFF.

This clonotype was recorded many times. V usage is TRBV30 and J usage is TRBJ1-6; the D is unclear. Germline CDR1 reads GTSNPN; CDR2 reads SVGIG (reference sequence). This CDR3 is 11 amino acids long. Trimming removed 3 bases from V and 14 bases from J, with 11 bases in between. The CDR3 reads CAWSAGGTLHF. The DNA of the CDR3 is TGTGCCTGGAGCGCCGGAGGGACCCTCCACTTT.

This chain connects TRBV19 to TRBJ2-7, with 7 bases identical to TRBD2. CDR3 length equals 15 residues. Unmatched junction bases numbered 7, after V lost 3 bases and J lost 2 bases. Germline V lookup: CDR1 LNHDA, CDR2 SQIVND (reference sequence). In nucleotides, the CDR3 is TGTGCCAGTAGTATTTCGGCTAGCGGTCCCTACGAGCAGTACTTC. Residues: CASSISASGPYEQYF.

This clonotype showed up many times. The CDR3 is CASSPLGQGTYEQYF. The CDR3, as DNA: TGCGCCAGCAGCCCCCTGGGACAGGGAACCTACGAGCAGTACTTC. The chain couples TRBV5-1 to TRBJ2-7, with TRBD1 matching 9 bases. Germline lookup yields CDR1 SGHRS and CDR2 YFSETQ. The CDR3 contains 15 residues. Trimming removed 4 bases from V and 2 bases from J; junction bases left unmatched: 7. Looking up the rest from reference TRBV5-1 and TRBJ2-7 gives the full variable domain: KAGVTQTPRYLIKTRGQQVTLSCSPISGHRSVSWYQQTPGQGLQFLFEYFSETQRNKGNFPGRFSGRQFSNSRSEMNVSTLELGDSALYLCASSPLGQGTYEQYFGPGTRLTVT.

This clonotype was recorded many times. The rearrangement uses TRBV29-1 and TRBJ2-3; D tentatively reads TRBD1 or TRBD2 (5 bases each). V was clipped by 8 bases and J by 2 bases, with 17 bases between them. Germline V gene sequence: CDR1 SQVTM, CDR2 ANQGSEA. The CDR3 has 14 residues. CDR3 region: CSTGTDVSTDTQYF. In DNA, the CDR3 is TGCAGCACGGGGACCGACGTCTCCACAGATACGCAGTATTTT.

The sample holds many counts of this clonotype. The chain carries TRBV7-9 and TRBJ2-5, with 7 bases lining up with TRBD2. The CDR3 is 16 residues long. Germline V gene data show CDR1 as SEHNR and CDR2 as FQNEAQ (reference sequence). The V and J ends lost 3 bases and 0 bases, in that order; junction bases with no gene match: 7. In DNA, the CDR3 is TGTGCCAGCAGCTTCACGGGACTAACACACCAAGAGACCCAGTACTTC. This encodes CASSFTGLTHQETQYF.

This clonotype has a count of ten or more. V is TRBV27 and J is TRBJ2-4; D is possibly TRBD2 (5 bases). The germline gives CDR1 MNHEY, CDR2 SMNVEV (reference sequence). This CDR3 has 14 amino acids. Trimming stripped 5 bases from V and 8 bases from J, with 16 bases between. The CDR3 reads CASSPLEVRDIQYF. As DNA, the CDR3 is TGTGCCAGCAGTCCGCTTGAGGTGAGGGACATTCAGTACTTC.

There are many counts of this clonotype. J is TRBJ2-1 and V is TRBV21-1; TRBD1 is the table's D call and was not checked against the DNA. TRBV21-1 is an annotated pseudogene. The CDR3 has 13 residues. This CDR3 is CASGGREYNEQFF. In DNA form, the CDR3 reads TGTGCCAGCGGGGGGCGGGAGTACAATGAGCAGTTCTTC.

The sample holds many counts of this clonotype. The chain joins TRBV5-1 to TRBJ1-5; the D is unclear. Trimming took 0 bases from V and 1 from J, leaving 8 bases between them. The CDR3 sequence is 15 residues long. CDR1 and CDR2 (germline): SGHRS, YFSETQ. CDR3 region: CASSLGGASNQPQHF. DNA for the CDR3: TGCGCCAGCAGCTTGGGGGGAGCGAGCAATCAGCCCCAGCATTTT.

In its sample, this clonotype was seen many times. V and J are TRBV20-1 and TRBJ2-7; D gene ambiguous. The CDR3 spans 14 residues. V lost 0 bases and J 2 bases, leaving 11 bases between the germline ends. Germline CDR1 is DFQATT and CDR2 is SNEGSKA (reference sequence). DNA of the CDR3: TGCAGTGCTAGAGAAATAGCTGAAGCCTACGAGCAGTACTTC. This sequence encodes CSAREIAEAYEQYF.

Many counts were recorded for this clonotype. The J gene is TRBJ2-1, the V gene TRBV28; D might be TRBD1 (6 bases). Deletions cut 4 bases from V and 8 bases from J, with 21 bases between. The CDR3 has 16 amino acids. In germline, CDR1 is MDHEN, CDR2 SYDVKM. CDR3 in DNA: TGTGCCAGCAGTTCCAGAAGACAGGCCACGGGTCATGAGCAGTTCTTC. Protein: CASSSRRQATGHEQFF.

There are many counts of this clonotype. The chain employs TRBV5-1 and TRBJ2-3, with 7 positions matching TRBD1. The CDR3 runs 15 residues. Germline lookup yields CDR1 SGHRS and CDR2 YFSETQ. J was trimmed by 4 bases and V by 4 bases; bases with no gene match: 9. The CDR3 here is CASSPDRERADTQYF. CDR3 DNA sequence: TGCGCCAGCAGCCCCGACAGGGAACGGGCAGATACGCAGTATTTT. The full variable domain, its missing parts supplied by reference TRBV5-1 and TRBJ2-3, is KAGVTQTPRYLIKTRGQQVTLSCSPISGHRSVSWYQQTPGQGLQFLFEYFSETQRNKGNFPGRFSGRQFSNSRSEMNVSTLELGDSALYLCASSPDRERADTQYFGPGTRLTVL.

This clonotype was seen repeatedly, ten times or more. CDR3 bases: TGCAGCGCCCAGGGGGAGGCCATGAACACTGAAGCTTTCTTT. The encoded protein is CSAQGEAMNTEAFF. The rearrangement uses TRBV29-1 and TRBJ1-1, with 7 positions matching TRBD1. This CDR3 contains 14 residues. Germline CDR1 SQVTM, CDR2 ANQGSEA. V gave up 7 bases and J gave up 0 bases; unmatched junction bases: 8. Drawing the rest from reference TRBV29-1 and TRBJ1-1, the complete variable domain is SAVISQKPSRDICQRGTSLTIQCQVDSQVTMMFWYRQQPGQSLTLIATANQGSEATYESGFVIDKFPISRPNLTFSTLTVSNMSPEDSSIYLCSAQGEAMNTEAFFGQGTRLTVV.

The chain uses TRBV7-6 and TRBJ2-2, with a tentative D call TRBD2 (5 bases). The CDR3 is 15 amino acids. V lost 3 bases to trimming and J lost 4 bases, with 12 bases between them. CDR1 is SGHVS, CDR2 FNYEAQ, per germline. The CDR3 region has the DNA TGTGCCAGCAGCTTGGTAGCGTCTGGCACCGGGGAGCTGTTTTTT. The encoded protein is CASSLVASGTGELFF.